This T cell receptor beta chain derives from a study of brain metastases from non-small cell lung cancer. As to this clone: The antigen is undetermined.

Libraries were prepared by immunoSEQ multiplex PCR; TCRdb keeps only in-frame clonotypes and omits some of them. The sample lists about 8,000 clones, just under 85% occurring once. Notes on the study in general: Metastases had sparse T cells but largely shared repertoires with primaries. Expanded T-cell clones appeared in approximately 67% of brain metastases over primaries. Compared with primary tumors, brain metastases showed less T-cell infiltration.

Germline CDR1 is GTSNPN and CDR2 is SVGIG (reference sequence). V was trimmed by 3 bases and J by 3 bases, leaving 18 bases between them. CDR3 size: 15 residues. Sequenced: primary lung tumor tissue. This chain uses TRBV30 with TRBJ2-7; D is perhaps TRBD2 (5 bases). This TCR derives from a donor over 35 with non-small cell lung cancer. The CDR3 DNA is TGTGCCTGGAGCCCTTTCCCAGGAGGCTACTACGAGCAGTACTTC. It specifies CAWSPFPGGYYEQYF.